Listed here are 24 T cell receptor beta chains from one sample, sequenced in a study of early T cells in non-severe SARS-CoV-2 infection. MiXCR, run by TCRdb on the 5' RACE reads, gives a single entry per CDR3 protein. The sample carries tens of thousands of distinct CDR3 sequences, just under 5% recorded once. Input material: whole blood. The receptors shown here come from an adult who was a healthcare worker with PCR-confirmed SARS-CoV-2 infection or an uninfected control (not recorded which).

This clonotype has a count of ten or more. This chain connects TRBV12-3 or TRBV12-4 to TRBJ2-5; maybe TRBD1 (6 bases). The CDR3 is 13 amino acids. V lost 2 bases and J lost 5, with 9 bases in between. CDR3 loop: CASSLKGEETQYF. CDR3 nucleotide sequence: TGTGCCAGCAGTTTAAAGGGGGAGGAGACCCAGTACTTC.

This clonotype was recorded many times. The chain joins TRBV7-9 to TRBJ2-1; 9 bases are a match to TRBD1. Germline V gene lookup returns CDR1 SEHNR and CDR2 FQNEAQ (reference sequence). The J segment lost 6 bases and the V segment lost 5 bases, leaving 5 bases of the junction unmatched. The CDR3 loop spans 14 amino acids. This CDR3 reads CASSPGTGTNEQFF. As DNA, the CDR3 is TGTGCCAGCAGCCCCGGGACAGGGACCAATGAGCAGTTCTTC. The full variable domain, with the rest looked up from reference TRBV7-9 and TRBJ2-1, is DTGVSQNPRHKITKRGQNVTFRCDPISEHNRLYWYRQTLGQGPEFLTYFQNEAQLEKSRLLSDRFSAERPKGSFSTLEIQRTEQGDSAMYLCASSPGTGTNEQFFGPGTRLTVL.

This clonotype was seen repeatedly, ten times or more. The chain employs TRBV4-1 and TRBJ2-7; 9 bases fit TRBD2. The CDR3 totals 14 residues. Germline V gene lookup returns CDR1 MGHRA and CDR2 YSYEKL. Trimming at V came to 1 base and at J to 6 bases, leaving 4 bases not matched to a gene. The CDR3 bases are TGCGCCAGCAGCCAAGCCGGTAGCGGGGGCGAGCAGTACTTC. This sequence encodes CASSQAGSGGEQYF.

This chain joins TRBV7-8 and TRBJ2-1, with 8 bases lining up with TRBD2. Germline lookup yields CDR1 SGHVS and CDR2 FQNEAQ. The CDR3 consists of 16 residues. J gave up 4 bases and V 4 bases, and 9 bases lay outside the gene matches. CDR3 loop: CASSSQTSVGYNEQFF. In DNA form, the CDR3 reads TGTGCCAGCAGCTCCCAGACTAGCGTGGGATACAATGAGCAGTTCTTC.

This clonotype was recorded many times. V is TRBV5-4 and J is TRBJ1-2; TRBD1 matches at 9 bases. V trimming: 3 bases; J trimming: 8 bases; junction bases outside the gene matches: 5. CDR1 is SGHNT, CDR2 YYREEE, per germline (reference sequence). The CDR3 length is 13 residues. The CDR3 reads CASSSTGGIGYTF. CDR3 in DNA: TGTGCCAGCAGCTCCACAGGGGGCATCGGCTACACCTTC.

The table lists this clonotype with a few counts. This chain links TRBV7-9 with TRBJ2-7, with D possibly being TRBD1 (5 bases). Germline V CDR1 and CDR2: SEHNR, FQNEAQ (reference sequence). The CDR3 consists of 13 residues. V lost 4 bases and J 2 bases, leaving 9 bases between the germline ends. The CDR3 region has the DNA TGTGCCAGCAGCTCACAGGTCCCCTACGAGCAGTACTTC. Translation gives CASSSQVPYEQYF.

This clonotype was seen ten or more times. The chain employs TRBV29-1 and TRBJ1-2; 9 bases agree with TRBD1. The ends lost 3 bases at V and 9 bases at J; junction bases unmatched: 2. Germline-derived CDR1 and CDR2 are SQVTM and ANQGSEA. The CDR3 is 11 residues long. The CDR3 region has the DNA TGCAGCGTTGAGACAGGGGGGAGCTACACCTTC. This encodes CSVETGGSYTF. The full variable domain, in which reference TRBV29-1 and TRBJ1-2 provide the parts outside the CDR3, is SAVISQKPSRDICQRGTSLTIQCQVDSQVTMMFWYRQQPGQSLTLIATANQGSEATYESGFVIDKFPISRPNLTFSTLTVSNMSPEDSSIYLCSVETGGSYTFGSGTRLTVV.

A few counts support this clonotype. The gene calls are TRBV27 and TRBJ2-3, with 8 positions matching TRBD1. V dropped 3 bases and J dropped 4; count of bases not matched to a gene: 9. From germline, CDR1 is MNHEY and CDR2 SMNVEV (reference sequence). The CDR3 consists of 16 residues. The DNA for the CDR3 is TGTGCCAGCAGTTTCGCCTCCAGGGGGCGATCAGATACGCAGTATTTT. Its protein is CASSFASRGRSDTQYF.

The gene calls are TRBV10-3 and TRBJ1-3; D uncertain. The germline CDR1 and CDR2 sequences are ENHRY and SYGVKD. Trimming took 2 bases from V and 2 from J, leaving 13 bases between them. The CDR3 totals 16 residues. The CDR3 here is CAISEPGPRTGNTIYF. CDR3 nucleotides: TGTGCCATCAGTGAGCCGGGCCCCAGAACTGGAAACACCATATATTTT.

There are a few counts of this clonotype. This chain connects TRBV10-3 to TRBJ2-7; D perhaps matches TRBD2 (5 bases). The V end was cut by 3 bases, the J end by 1 base, with 10 bases between. CDR1 and CDR2 from the germline V gene are ENHRY and SYGVKD. This CDR3 is built from 14 residues. CDR3 region: CAISDLAMSYEQYF. CDR3 nucleotide sequence: TGTGCCATCAGTGACCTAGCTATGTCCTACGAGCAGTACTTC.

The chain links TRBV5-5 to TRBJ2-4; D remains ambiguous. This CDR3 comprises 13 residues. Germline CDR1 SGHKS, CDR2 YYEKEE (reference sequence). V was cut by 1 base and J by 7 bases, with 9 bases left in between. The CDR3 DNA follows: TGTGCCAGCAGCTTGCCCGTAGAGAACATTCAGTACTTC. It is translated as CASSLPVENIQYF.

This clonotype was counted many times. The chain joins TRBV20-1 to TRBJ2-1; 9 bases map to TRBD2. The germline gives CDR1 DFQATT, CDR2 SNEGSKA (reference sequence). V shed 6 bases and J 3 bases; nucleotides not matched to a gene: 6. The CDR3 runs 14 residues. The CDR3 DNA is TGCAGTGCCAGGGGACTAGCAGACTACAATGAGCAGTTCTTC. Translation gives CSARGLADYNEQFF.

CDR3 bases: TGCAGTGCTAGAGACAGGACTAGCAGAGGATACAATGAGCAGTTCTTC. It translates to CSARDRTSRGYNEQFF. V usage is TRBV20-1 and J usage is TRBJ2-1; 8 bases match TRBD2. This CDR3 has 16 amino acids. Germline V lookup: CDR1 DFQATT, CDR2 SNEGSKA (reference sequence). V gave up 0 bases and J gave up 4 bases; unmatched junction bases: 8.

Only a few counts were recorded for this clonotype. The chain carries TRBV7-9 and TRBJ2-2; possible D gene TRBD1, 6 bases. The CDR3 runs to 15 residues. Germline CDR1 SEHNR, CDR2 FQNEAQ (reference sequence). Deletions cut 1 base from V and 6 bases from J, with 12 bases between. CDR3 sequence reads: CASSLGWGRPGELFF. The CDR3 DNA reads TGTGCCAGCAGCTTAGGCTGGGGGCGCCCCGGGGAGCTGTTTTTT.

The chain employs TRBV6-2 or TRBV6-3 and TRBJ2-2; D remains unclear. The V end was cut by 2 bases, the J end by 6 bases, with 13 bases between. Germline V gene lookup returns CDR1 MNHEY and CDR2 SVGEGT. The CDR3 spans 15 residues. CDR3 DNA: TGTGCCAGCAGTTACGCTCGACACGGCGCCGGGGAGCTGTTTTTT. Amino acid sequence: CASSYARHGAGELFF.

This clonotype was seen ten or more times. The CDR3 sequence: CARGQENTGELFF. CDR3 bases: TGTGCCCGGGGACAGGAGAACACCGGGGAGCTGTTTTTT. The chain links TRBV6-1 to TRBJ2-2; 8 bases are shared with TRBD1. CDR1 is MNHNS, CDR2 SASEGT, per germline. The CDR3 totals 13 residues. The junction had 3 bases not matched to a gene; V was cut back by 11 bases and J by 1 base.

The sample holds many counts of this clonotype. DNA for the CDR3: TGTGCCAGCAGTTTAGCCGGGAGCACCTACGAGCAGTACTTC. Amino acid sequence: CASSLAGSTYEQYF. The V gene is TRBV12-3 or TRBV12-4, the J gene TRBJ2-7; maybe TRBD2 (6 bases). V gave up 0 bases and J gave up 2 bases, with 8 bases separating them. The CDR3 runs to 14 residues.

This clonotype was found many times. V and J are TRBV9 and TRBJ1-4; D is unclear. CDR3 size: 14 residues. Trimming removed 4 bases from V and 5 bases from J, with 12 bases in between. CDR1 and CDR2 from the germline V gene are SGDLS and YYNGEE. CDR3 coding DNA: TGTGCCAGCAGCCAGAGTATGGAGAATGAAAAACTGTTTTTT. Its translation is CASSQSMENEKLFF.

This clonotype was seen many times. This chain connects TRBV10-3 to TRBJ1-2, with D possibly TRBD1 on 5 matching bases. The CDR3 consists of 14 residues. Germline CDR1 is ENHRY and CDR2 is SYGVKD. V was shortened by 3 bases and J by 5 bases, with 13 bases between the two germline ends. CDR3 in DNA: TGTGCCATCAGTGAACCAGGGCGTTCTTATGGCTACACCTTC. Translated: CAISEPGRSYGYTF.

The CDR3 region is CASSSTSGGSEQYF. Written as DNA, the CDR3 is TGTGCCAGCAGTTCCACTAGCGGGGGTTCCGAGCAGTACTTC. The rearrangement uses TRBV12-3 or TRBV12-4 and TRBJ2-7, with TRBD2 matching 11 bases. Trimming at V came to 4 bases and at J to 6 bases, leaving 5 bases not matched to a gene. The CDR3 is 14 residues long.

This clonotype was seen at least ten times. The rearrangement uses TRBV10-2 and TRBJ2-3; possibly TRBD2 for D (5 bases). CDR1 and CDR2 (germline): WSHSY, SAAADI. CDR3 length: 12 amino acids. Trimming took off 6 bases at V and 4 bases at J, with 8 bases between the two ends. The CDR3 region is CASRSGSDTQYF. The CDR3 coding sequence is TGCGCCAGCAGATCGGGATCAGATACGCAGTATTTT.

The chain employs TRBV7-8 and TRBJ2-3; the D gene is possibly TRBD2 (5 bases). V was trimmed by 4 bases and J by 0 bases, leaving 20 bases between them. The CDR3 runs 18 residues. The germline gives CDR1 SGHVS, CDR2 FQNEAQ. The CDR3 here is CASSSGGTVGISTDTQYF. The CDR3 DNA is TGTGCCAGCAGCTCCGGAGGCACAGTGGGAATAAGCACAGATACGCAGTATTTT.

Many counts were recorded for this clonotype. This chain connects TRBV16 to TRBJ1-5; 8 positions match TRBD1. Germline V gene data show CDR1 as KGHSY and CDR2 as FQNENV. The CDR3 sequence is 16 residues long. The ends lost 4 bases at V and 2 bases at J; junction bases unmatched: 7. CDR3 region: CASSLDRGLRNQPQHF. In DNA form, the CDR3 reads TGTGCCAGCAGCCTAGACAGGGGTTTACGCAATCAGCCCCAGCATTTT. The complete variable domain, with remaining parts taken from reference TRBV16 and TRBJ1-5, reads GEEVAQTPKHLVRGEGQKAKLYCAPIKGHSYVFWYQQVLKNEFKFLISFQNENVFDETGMPKERFSAKCLPNSPCSLEIQATKLEDSAVYFCASSLDRGLRNQPQHFGDGTRLSIL.

This clonotype was observed at least ten times. J is TRBJ2-7 and V is TRBV27; 7 nucleotides align to TRBD2. V was clipped by 2 bases and J by 0 bases; unmatched bases: 7. The CDR3 sequence is 16 residues long. From germline, CDR1 is MNHEY and CDR2 SMNVEV (reference sequence). The CDR3: CASSLTPGRSSYEQYF. The CDR3 bases are TGTGCCAGCAGTTTAACCCCCGGGAGGAGCTCCTACGAGCAGTACTTC.